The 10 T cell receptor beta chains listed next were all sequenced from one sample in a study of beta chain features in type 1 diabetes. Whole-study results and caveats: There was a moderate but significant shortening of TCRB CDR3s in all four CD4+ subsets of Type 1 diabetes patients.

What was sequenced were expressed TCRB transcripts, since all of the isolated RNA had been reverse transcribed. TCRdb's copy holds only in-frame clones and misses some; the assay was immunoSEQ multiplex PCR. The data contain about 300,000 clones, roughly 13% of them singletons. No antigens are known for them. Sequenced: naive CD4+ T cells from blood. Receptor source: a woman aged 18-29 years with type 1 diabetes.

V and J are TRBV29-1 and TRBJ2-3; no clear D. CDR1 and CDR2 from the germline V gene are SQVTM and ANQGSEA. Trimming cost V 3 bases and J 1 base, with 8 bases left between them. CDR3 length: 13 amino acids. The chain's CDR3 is CSVDVRGTDTQYF. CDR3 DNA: TGCAGCGTTGATGTTCGAGGCACAGATACGCAGTATTTT.

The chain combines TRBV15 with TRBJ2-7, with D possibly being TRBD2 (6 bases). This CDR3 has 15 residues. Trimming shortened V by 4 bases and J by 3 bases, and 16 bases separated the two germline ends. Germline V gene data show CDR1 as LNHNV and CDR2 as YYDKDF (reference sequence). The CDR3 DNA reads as TGTGCCACCAGCAACAACCGGGAGCCGGGCTACGAGCAGTACTTC. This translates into CATSNNREPGYEQYF.

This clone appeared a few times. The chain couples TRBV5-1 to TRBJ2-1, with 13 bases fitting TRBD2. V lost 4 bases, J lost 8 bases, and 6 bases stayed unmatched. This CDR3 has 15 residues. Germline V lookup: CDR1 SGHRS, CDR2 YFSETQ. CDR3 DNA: TGCGCCAGCAGCCCGGGACTAGCGGGGTGGGATGAGCAGTTCTTC. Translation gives CASSPGLAGWDEQFF.

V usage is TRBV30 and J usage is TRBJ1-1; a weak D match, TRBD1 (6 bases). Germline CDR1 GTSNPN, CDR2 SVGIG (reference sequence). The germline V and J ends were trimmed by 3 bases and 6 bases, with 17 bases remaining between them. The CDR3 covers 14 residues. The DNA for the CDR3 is TGTGCCTGGAGGCGGCCACAGGGTTTCCCTGAAGCTTTCTTT. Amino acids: CAWRRPQGFPEAFF.

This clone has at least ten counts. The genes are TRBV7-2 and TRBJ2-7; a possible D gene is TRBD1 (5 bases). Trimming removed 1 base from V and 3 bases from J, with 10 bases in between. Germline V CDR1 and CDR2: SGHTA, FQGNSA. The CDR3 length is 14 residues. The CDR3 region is CASSLGQTNYEQYF. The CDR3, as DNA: TGTGCCAGCAGCTTAGGACAGACCAACTACGAGCAGTACTTC.

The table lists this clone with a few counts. The CDR3 is CASSPQPGYEGYNEQFF. In DNA, the CDR3 is TGTGCCAGCAGTCCCCAGCCGGGGTACGAGGGTTACAATGAGCAGTTCTTC. The chain has TRBV28 and TRBJ2-1, with D possibly TRBD2 on 5 matching bases. The CDR3 sequence is 17 residues long. Germline-derived CDR1 and CDR2 are MDHEN and SYDVKM. V was shortened by 5 bases and J by 4 bases, with 21 bases between the two germline ends.

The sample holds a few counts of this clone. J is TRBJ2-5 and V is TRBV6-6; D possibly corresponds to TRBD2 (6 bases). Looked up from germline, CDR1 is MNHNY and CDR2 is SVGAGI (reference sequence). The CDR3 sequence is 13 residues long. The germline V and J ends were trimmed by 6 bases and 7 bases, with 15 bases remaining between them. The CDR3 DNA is TGTGCCAGCAGCCCCGGGGGACGGGGGACCCAGTACTTC. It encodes CASSPGGRGTQYF.

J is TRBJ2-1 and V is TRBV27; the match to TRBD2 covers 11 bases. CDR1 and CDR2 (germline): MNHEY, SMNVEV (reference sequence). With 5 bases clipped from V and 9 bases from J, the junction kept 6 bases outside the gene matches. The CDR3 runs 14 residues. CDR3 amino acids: CASSKLAGASEQFF. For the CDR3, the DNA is TGTGCCAGCAGTAAACTAGCGGGAGCGAGTGAGCAGTTCTTC.

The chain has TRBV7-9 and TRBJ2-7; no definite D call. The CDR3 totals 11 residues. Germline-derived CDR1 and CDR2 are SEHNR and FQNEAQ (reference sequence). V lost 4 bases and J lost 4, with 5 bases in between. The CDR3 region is CASSSLYEQYF. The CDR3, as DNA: TGTGCCAGCAGCTCGTTATACGAGCAGTACTTC.

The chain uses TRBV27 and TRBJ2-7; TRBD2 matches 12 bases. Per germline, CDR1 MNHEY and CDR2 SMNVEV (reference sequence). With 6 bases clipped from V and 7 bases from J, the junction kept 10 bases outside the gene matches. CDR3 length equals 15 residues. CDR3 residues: CASRMTSGSRKEQYV. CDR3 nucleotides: TGTGCCAGCAGAATGACTAGCGGGAGTCGGAAGGAGCAGTACGTC.